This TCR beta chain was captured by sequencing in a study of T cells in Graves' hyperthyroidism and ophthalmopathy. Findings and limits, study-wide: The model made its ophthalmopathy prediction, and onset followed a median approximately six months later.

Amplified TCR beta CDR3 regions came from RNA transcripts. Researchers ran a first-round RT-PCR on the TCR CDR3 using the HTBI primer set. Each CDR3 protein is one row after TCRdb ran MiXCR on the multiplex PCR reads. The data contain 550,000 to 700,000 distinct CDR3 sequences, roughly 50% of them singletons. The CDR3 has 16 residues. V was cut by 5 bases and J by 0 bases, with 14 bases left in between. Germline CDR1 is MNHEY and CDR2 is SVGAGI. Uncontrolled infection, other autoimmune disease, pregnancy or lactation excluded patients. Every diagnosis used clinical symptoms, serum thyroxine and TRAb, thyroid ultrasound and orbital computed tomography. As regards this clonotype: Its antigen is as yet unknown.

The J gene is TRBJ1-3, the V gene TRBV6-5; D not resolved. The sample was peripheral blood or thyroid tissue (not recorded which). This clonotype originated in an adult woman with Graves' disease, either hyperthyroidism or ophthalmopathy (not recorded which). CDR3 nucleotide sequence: TGTGCCAGCAGTAAAAAAAGCAGCTTCTCTGGAAACACCATATATTTT. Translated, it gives CASSKKSSFSGNTIYF.